One sample yielded the 21 T cell receptor beta chains listed below, sequenced in a study of tissue T cells after allogeneic stem cell transplantation. TCRdb's table, derived via immunoSEQ multiplex PCR, lists solely in-frame clones and lacks some. The sample comprises 40,000 to 60,000 clones, around 67% of which are singletons, and around 0.67% rests with the top ten. Specimen: sorted cells pooled from one or two spleens. The receptor source for this set is a pool of C57BL/6 mice in good health.

Worth noting for this clone: The genes are named according to mouse. Read sequence stops 1 residue before the CDR3 end, and the germline J gene provides the missing end. V is TRBV31 and J is TRBJ2-5, with 9 nucleotides matching TRBD1. Unmatched junction bases numbered 2, after V lost 3 bases and J lost 4 bases. This CDR3 is built from 13 residues. CDR1 GKSSPN and CDR2 SITVG come from the germline V gene. The CDR3 sequence: CAWSRDREDTQYF. The DNA read from the CDR3 is TGTGCCTGGAGCCGGGACAGGGAAGACACCCAGTAC. The full variable domain, its missing parts supplied by reference TRBV31 and TRBJ2-5, is AQTIHQWPVAEIKAVGSPLSLGCTIKGKSSPNLYWYWQATGGTLQQLFYSITVGQVESVVQLNLSASRPKDDQFILSTEKLLLSHSGFYLCAWSRDREDTQYFGPGTRLLVL.

In regard to this clone: Gene and germline names: mouse. CDR3 amino acids: CASSAGESTEVFF. Incomplete CDR3 DNA: TGTGCCAGCAGTGCAGGGGAGTCCACAGAAGTCTTC. The gene calls are TRBV13-3 and TRBJ1-1; the D gene is possibly TRBD1 (6 bases). The read comes to an end 1 residue before the CDR3 does, leaving the germline J gene to fill in the end. Trimming took off 3 bases at V and 4 bases at J, with 10 bases between the two ends. Germline V gene data show CDR1 as NNHDY and CDR2 as SYVADS. This CDR3 spans 13 amino acids.

This clone has only one observation. Mouse germline and gene names are used. The observed sequence ends 1 residue before the CDR3 terminus, with the missing tail filled in from the germline J gene. Other nucleotide sequences from this sample produce the same CDR3. The chain is built from TRBV3 and TRBJ1-4; TRBD1 agrees at 7 bases. Germline CDR1 reads SNHLY; CDR2 reads FYNGKV (reference sequence). Trimming cost V 5 bases and J 2 bases; bases outside gene matches: 2. The CDR3 length is 14 residues. The CDR3: CASSLDRSNERLFF. CDR3 DNA (partial): TGTGCCAGCAGCCTGGACAGGTCCAACGAAAGATTATTT.

A note on this clone: Gene names denote mouse genes. The CDR3 is cut off 1 residue early in the read; its end comes from the germline J gene. The chain combines TRBV2 with TRBJ2-1, with 8 bases aligning to TRBD2. This CDR3 is built from 15 residues. Per the germline V gene, CDR1 is LGHNA and CDR2 is YSYQKL. V lost 0 bases to trimming and J lost 7 bases; unmatched junction nucleotides: 5. Partial CDR3 DNA: TGTGCCAGCAGCCAAGAGCCTGGGGGGTGGGCTGAGCAGTTC. As protein: CASSQEPGGWAEQF. The entire CDR3 protein reads CASSQEPGGWAEQFF.

This clone was recorded only once. Mouse names are used for the genes. The read is 1 residue too short to cover the CDR3 end, so that end is filled in from the germline J gene. The chain employs TRBV13-2 and TRBJ1-1; no reliable D call. Germline assignment: CDR1 NNHNN and CDR2 SYGAGS (reference sequence). CDR3 length: 13 residues. V gave up 3 bases and J gave up 1 base, with 7 bases separating them. The CDR3 reads CASGGAANTEVFF. CDR3 bases read: TGTGCCAGCGGTGGCGCGGCGAACACAGAAGTCTTC.

This clone turned up a few times. Gene names follow the mouse nomenclature. The CDR3 goes on 1 residue after the read ends, and that part is filled in from the germline J gene. The gene calls are TRBV24 and TRBJ2-7; D may match TRBD1 or TRBD2 (5 bases each). The CDR3 covers 13 residues. The V gene lost 6 bases and the J gene lost 0 bases, with 9 bases spanning the gap. Germline assignment: CDR1 KGHTA and CDR2 FRNEEI. Partial CDR3 DNA: TGTGCCAGCAGCCGGGGGAGCTCCTATGAACAGTAC. Residues: CASSRGSSYEQY. The whole CDR3 protein reads CASSRGSSYEQYF.

Comment on this clone: Gene names and germline refer to mouse. The read terminates 1 residue before the CDR3 end, so the remaining end is supplied by the germline J gene. The rearrangement joins TRBV3 to TRBJ1-3; maybe TRBD1 (6 bases). The CDR3 covers 15 residues. Germline V gives CDR1 SNHLY, CDR2 FYNGKV (reference sequence). Trimming left V 6 bases short and J 0 bases short, with 12 bases between. The CDR3 DNA, read in part, is TGTGCCAGCAGTCGTAGGGGGGCTTCTGGAAATACGCTCTAT. Encoded protein: CASSRRGASGNTLY. The complete CDR3 sequence is CASSRRGASGNTLYF.

In its sample, this clone was seen a few times. Gene names and germline match the mouse. The read ends 1 residue early relative to the CDR3; the germline J gene fills the gap. The J gene is TRBJ2-7, the V gene TRBV13-1; 11 nucleotides match TRBD2. Looked up from germline, CDR1 is NSHNY and CDR2 is SYGAGN. This CDR3 is 15 amino acids long. The J segment lost 0 bases and the V segment lost 5 bases, leaving 4 bases of the junction unmatched. Partial CDR3 DNA: TGTGCCAGCAGAAGACTGGGGGGGTCCTCCTATGAACAGTAC. This codes for CASRRLGGSSYEQY. The full CDR3 reads CASRRLGGSSYEQYF.

On this clone itself: The gene names given are mouse names. The CDR3 end is not reached by the read, which stops 1 residue before it; the germline J gene fills it in. This chain links TRBV15 with TRBJ2-1; 9 bases map to TRBD2. Germline CDR1 reads SGHND; CDR2 reads FRSKSL. The CDR3 contains 14 residues. J was trimmed by 2 bases and V by 6 bases; bases with no gene match: 2. The part of the CDR3 DNA that was read is TGTGCCAGCAGCCGACTGGGGGACTATGCTGAGCAGTTC. It is translated as CASSRLGDYAEQF. The full-length CDR3 reads as CASSRLGDYAEQFF. Together with reference TRBV15 and TRBJ2-1, the CDR3 gives the full variable domain: DAGVTQTPRHEVAEKGQTIILKCEPVSGHNDLFWYRQTKIQGLELLSYFRSKSLMEDGGAFKDRFKAEMLNSSFSTLKIQPTEPKDSAVYLCASSRLGDYAEQFFGPGTRLTVL.

In regard to this clone: Gene names are mouse gene names. The sequenced fragment ends 1 residue before the CDR3 boundary, so the rest is inferred from the germline J gene. The chain carries TRBV20 and TRBJ1-4; a weak D match, TRBD1 (5 bases). V dropped 1 base and J dropped 5 bases, with 5 bases sitting between them. Germline V lookup: CDR1 GFQATS, CDR2 STVNSAI. The CDR3 sequence is 12 residues long. CDR3 DNA, as far as it was read: TGTGGTGCTAGGGCAGGGAACGAAAGATTATTT. This encodes CGARAGNERLF. The whole CDR3 sequence is CGARAGNERLFF.

Of note for this clone: The genes and germline here are from mouse. The read falls 1 residue short of the CDR3 end, and the missing part is taken from the germline J gene. This rearrangement joins TRBV16 to TRBJ2-7; 9 bases line up with TRBD2. The V and J ends lost 3 bases and 0 bases, in that order; junction bases with no gene match: 0. Germline V lookup: CDR1 SGHSA, CDR2 FRNQAP. The CDR3 is made up of 14 amino acids. The covered CDR3 bases are TGTGCAAGCAGCTTCTGGGGGGGCTCCTATGAACAGTAC. Translating gives CASSFWGGSYEQY. The full CDR3 reads CASSFWGGSYEQYF.

Comments on this clone: All gene names here are mouse names. The CDR3 end falls 1 residue outside the read, so it is completed with the germline J gene. The gene calls are TRBV16 and TRBJ2-2, with 9 bases matching TRBD1. Germline V gene lookup returns CDR1 SGHSA and CDR2 FRNQAP. Losses at the gene ends were 4 bases for V and 2 bases for J; bases not matched to a gene: 2. This CDR3 region has 15 residues. The CDR3 loop is CASSSGTGNTGQLYF. CDR3 bases read: TGTGCAAGCAGCTCCGGGACAGGGAACACCGGGCAGCTCTAC.

In regard to this clone: The genes and germline here are from mouse. Read sequence stops 1 residue before the CDR3 end, and the germline J gene provides the missing end. V and J are TRBV16 and TRBJ2-1; TRBD1 matches 7 bases. Germline CDR1 and CDR2: SGHSA and FRNQAP. V dropped 4 bases and J dropped 3; count of bases not matched to a gene: 6. The CDR3 runs 15 residues. This chain's CDR3 is CASSSGAGGYAEQFF. The CDR3 bases that were read are TGTGCAAGCAGCTCAGGGGCAGGGGGCTATGCTGAGCAGTTC.

Of note for this clone: Gene names and germline match the mouse. Read data end 1 residue before the CDR3 end; the end is taken from the germline J gene. The chain couples TRBV13-2 to TRBJ2-1; D is unclear. V dropped 2 bases and J dropped 1 base, with 4 bases sitting between them. Germline assignment: CDR1 NNHNN and CDR2 SYGAGS (reference sequence). This CDR3 is built from 13 residues. CDR3 loop: CASGDRNYAEQFF. The sequenced CDR3 bases are TGTGCCAGCGGTGACAGGAACTATGCTGAGCAGTTC.

For this clone: The genes are named according to mouse. The DNA ends 1 residue before the CDR3 does, and the rest of the CDR3 is filled in from the germline J gene. The J gene is TRBJ2-7, the V gene TRBV19; 10 nucleotides match TRBD1. The germline gives CDR1 FNHDT, CDR2 SITEND (reference sequence). The CDR3 covers 13 residues. V dropped 5 bases and J dropped 7; count of bases not matched to a gene: 6. The part of the CDR3 DNA that was read is TGTGCCAGCAGCCGACAGGGGGCGGGGGAACAGTAC. Its translation is CASSRQGAGEQY. The CDR3, in full, reads CASSRQGAGEQYF.

As regards this clone: The gene symbols are mouse symbols. The CDR3 is cut off 1 residue early in the read; its end comes from the germline J gene. Other nucleotide sequences in the sample specify the same CDR3. V usage is TRBV20 and J usage is TRBJ1-3; D is unclear. Germline CDR1 is GFQATS and CDR2 is STVNSAI. The length of the CDR3 is 11 residues. Trimming left V 1 base short and J 3 bases short, with 1 base between. Partial CDR3 DNA: TGTGGTGCTAGGGTTGGAAATACGCTCTAT. Protein sequence: CGARVGNTLY. The complete CDR3 reads CGARVGNTLYF.

Concerning this clone itself: Germline and genes: mouse. CDR3 protein: CASSPGSSYEQYF. CDR3 DNA (partial): TGTGCCAGCAGTCCGGGTAGCTCCTATGAACAGTAC. The chain links TRBV26 to TRBJ2-7, with D uncertain. The DNA ends 1 residue before the CDR3 does, and the rest of the CDR3 is filled in from the germline J gene. Germline CDR1 reads KGHPV; CDR2 reads FQNQEV (reference sequence). This CDR3 has 13 residues. The V and J ends lost 4 bases and 0 bases respectively, with 7 bases between them.

As concerns this clone: Gene labels here are mouse ones. Incomplete CDR3 DNA: TGTGCCAGCAGCCAAGACGGGGGAAACACAGAAGTCTTC. It specifies CASSQDGGNTEVF. The full CDR3 protein reads CASSQDGGNTEVFF. The chain joins TRBV5 to TRBJ1-1; a weak D match, TRBD1 (5 bases). The read falls 1 residue short of the CDR3 end, and the missing part is taken from the germline J gene. This CDR3 contains 14 residues. Germline values: CDR1 LGHNA, CDR2 YNLKQL (reference sequence). The germline V and J ends were trimmed by 0 bases and 1 base, with 6 bases remaining between them.

This clone was observed a handful of times. The gene names given are mouse names. Read coverage stops 1 residue before the CDR3 terminus; the germline J gene supplies the remainder. The sample holds other DNA sequences that translate to the same CDR3. The gene calls are TRBV1 and TRBJ1-3; D remains unclear. Germline V CDR1 and CDR2: NSQYPW, LRSPGD (reference sequence). Trimming took off 1 base at V and 0 bases at J, with 4 bases between the two ends. The CDR3 length is 14 residues. CDR3 bases read: TGCACCTGCAGTGCAGGAAATTCTGGAAATACGCTCTAT. As protein: CTCSAGNSGNTLY. The complete CDR3 sequence is CTCSAGNSGNTLYF.

Notes on this clone: Gene names follow the mouse nomenclature. Read data end 1 residue before the CDR3 end; the end is taken from the germline J gene. This chain joins TRBV29 and TRBJ2-5, with TRBD2 matching 11 bases. Germline values: CDR1 MSHET, CDR2 SYDVDS. Trimming cost V 6 bases and J 2 bases; bases outside gene matches: 1. This CDR3 contains 14 residues. The CDR3 sequence: CASRDWGAQDTQYF. The DNA read from the CDR3 is TGTGCTAGCAGGGACTGGGGGGCCCAAGACACCCAGTAC.

On this clone itself: Genes here carry mouse names. The CDR3 end is not reached by the read, which stops 1 residue before it; the germline J gene fills it in. The chain couples TRBV12-1 to TRBJ2-5; 9 bases align to TRBD2. The trim removed 3 bases at V and 2 bases at J, leaving 2 bases unmatched. The CDR3 has 14 residues. CDR1 and CDR2 (germline): SGHSN, HYEKVE. The CDR3 bases that were read are TGTGCCAGCTCTTACTGGGGGGCCCAAGACACCCAGTAC. Translation: CASSYWGAQDTQY. The full CDR3 reads CASSYWGAQDTQYF.